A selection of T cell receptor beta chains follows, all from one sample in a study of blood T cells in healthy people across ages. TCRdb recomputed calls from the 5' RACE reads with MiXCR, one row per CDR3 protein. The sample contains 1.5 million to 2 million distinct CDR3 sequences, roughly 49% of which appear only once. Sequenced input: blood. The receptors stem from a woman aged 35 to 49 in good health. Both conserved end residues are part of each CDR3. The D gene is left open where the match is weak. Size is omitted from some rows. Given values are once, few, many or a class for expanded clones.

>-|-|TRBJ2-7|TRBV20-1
TGCAGTGCCAGAGGAAACTTCTCCTACGAGCAGTACTTC
CSARGNFSYEQYF
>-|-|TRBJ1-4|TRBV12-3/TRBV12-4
TGTGCCAGCAGTCTCCAGGGATCAATGGGTGAAAAACTGTTTTTT
CASSLQGSMGEKLFF
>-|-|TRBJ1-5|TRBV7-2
TGTGCCAGCAGCATAGGGGGACAGCCCCAGCATTTT
CASSIGGQPQHF
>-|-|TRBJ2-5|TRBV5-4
TGTGCCAGCAGCTTGGACTGGCGGCCCAAACAAGAGACCCAGTACTTC
CASSLDWRPKQETQYF
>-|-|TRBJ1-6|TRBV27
TGTGCCAGCAGTCCTACTAACAGGATTTATAATTCACCCCTCCACTTT
CASSPTNRIYNSPLHF
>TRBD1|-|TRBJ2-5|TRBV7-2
TGTGCCAGCAGTCATCCGGGACAGCAATACGGGCAGTACTTC
CASSHPGQQYGQYF
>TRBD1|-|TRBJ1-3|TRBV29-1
TGCAGCGTCGCTAAGACAGGGGGCGCTTCTGGAAACACCATATATTTT
CSVAKTGGASGNTIYF
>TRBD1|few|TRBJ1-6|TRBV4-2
TGTGCCAGCAGCCAAGCTACAGGGGTCAATTCACCCCTCCACTTT
CASSQATGVNSPLHF
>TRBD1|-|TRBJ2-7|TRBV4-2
TGTGCCAGCAGCCAAGAGGGGACAGCCACCTACGAGCAGTACTTC
CASSQEGTATYEQYF
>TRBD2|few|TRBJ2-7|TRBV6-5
TGTGCCAGCAGTTCCTCCGAAGTATCGGGGGGGCCTACCTACGAGCAGTACTTC
CASSSSEVSGGPTYEQYF
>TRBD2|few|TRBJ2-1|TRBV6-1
TGTGCCAGCAGTCCCCTAGCGGGGGGGGGCTCCTACAATGAGCAGTTCTTC
CASSPLAGGGSYNEQFF
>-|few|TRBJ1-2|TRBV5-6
TGTGCCAGCAGCCGCCCGGGGGGGGGCGACGACTATGGCTACACCTTC
CASSRPGGGDDYGYTF
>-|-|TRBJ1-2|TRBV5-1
TGCGCCAGCAGCTTGGAGGGCCTGATCTATGGCTACACCTTC
CASSLEGLIYGYTF
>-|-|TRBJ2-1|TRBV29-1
TGCAGCGTTGAAGATCTTGGGGCGGGGAATGAGCAGTTCTTC
CSVEDLGAGNEQFF
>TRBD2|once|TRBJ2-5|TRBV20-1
TGCAGTGCTAGTCCTCTAGCGGGGCAAGAGACCCAGTACTTC
CSASPLAGQETQYF
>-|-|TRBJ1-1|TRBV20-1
TGCAGTGCTTTTTCATCCCGGGGGGTCGCTGAAGCTTTCTTT
CSAFSSRGVAEAFF
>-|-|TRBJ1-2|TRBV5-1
TGCGCCAGCACTACAGAGAACTATGGCTACACCTTC
CASTTENYGYTF
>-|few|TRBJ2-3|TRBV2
TGTGCCAGCAGTGAGGTTAGAGGAACAGATACGCAGTATTTT
CASSEVRGTDTQYF
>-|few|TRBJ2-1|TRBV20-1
TGCAGTGCTAGAGATCCGGTCAGGGGATCGCCTTACAATGAGCAGTTCTTC
CSARDPVRGSPYNEQFF
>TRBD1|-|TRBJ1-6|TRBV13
TGTGCCAGCAGGATAGGGGGTGGACAGGGGTTGACACCCCTCCACTTT
CASRIGGGQGLTPLHF
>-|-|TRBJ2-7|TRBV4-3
TGCGCCAGCAGCCAAGAGGACGGCCGCTACGAGCAGTACTTC
CASSQEDGRYEQYF
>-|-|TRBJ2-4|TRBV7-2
TGTGCCAGCAGCGCGCGGACAGACCACAATGAGCAGTACTTC
CASSARTDHNEQYF
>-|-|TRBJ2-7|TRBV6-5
TGTGCCAGCAGTTACCTCACAGGGAACGACGAGCAGTACTTC
CASSYLTGNDEQYF
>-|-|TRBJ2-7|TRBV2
TGTGCCAGCAGTACCTTTGGGGGGAAAATCTCCTACGAGCAGTACTTC
CASSTFGGKISYEQYF
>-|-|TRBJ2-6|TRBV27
TGTGCCACTAAGCTATACGGGGCCAACGTCCTGACTTTC
CATKLYGANVLTF
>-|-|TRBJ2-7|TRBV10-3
TGTGCCATCAGTGAGTCTGAGGGGGGGGGCTACGAGCAGTACTTC
CAISESEGGGYEQYF
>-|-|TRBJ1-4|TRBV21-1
TGTGCCAGCAGCACCCTCGCCGGGCGGGGCACTAATGAAAAACTGTTTTTT
CASSTLAGRGTNEKLFF
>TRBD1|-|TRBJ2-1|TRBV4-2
TGTGCCAGCAGCCAAGATACGGGACAGGGATCCTACGAGCAGTTCTTC
CASSQDTGQGSYEQFF